The T cell receptor beta chain described here comes from a study of spatial heterogeneity in lung cancer. This clonotype was detected a few times. From the 5' RACE reads, TCRdb called clonotypes with MiXCR, one entry per CDR3 protein. Altogether tens of thousands of distinct CDR3 sequences are present, 7% to 7.5% being singletons, with the ten largest covering 25% to 35%. CDR1 and CDR2 (germline): MNHEY, SMNVEV (reference sequence). The J segment lost 5 bases and the V segment lost 3 bases, leaving 2 bases of the junction unmatched. This CDR3 has 13 residues. Time point specified: sample taken at primary tumor resection.

This sequence joins TRBV27 and TRBJ2-5; 8 nucleotides align to TRBD2. The specimen was PBMCs, collected at surgery. The clonotype comes from a female donor with early-stage non-small cell lung cancer. CDR3 loop: CASSLTSVETQYF. The CDR3 region has the DNA TGTGCCAGCAGTTTGACTAGCGTGGAGACCCAGTACTTC.